Each of the 6 T cell receptor beta chains below was sequenced from the same sample in a study of T-cell reconstitution after alpha-beta-depleted transplantation in children. The library targeted TCRbeta and was prepared with unique molecular identifiers. One entry per CDR3 protein, called by TCRdb with MiXCR from the PCR reads. The table has about a million distinct CDR3 sequences, 25% to 30% seen once; the top ten hold around 30%. This specimen was PBMCs, mostly from graft donor cells, taken 360 days after TCRalphabeta/CD19-depleted stem cell transplant. Source of these receptors: a boy younger than two who had a stem cell transplant for SCID, so the T cells may come from the graft donor.

This clonotype was seen more than once but under ten times. The V call is TRBV27, the J call TRBJ2-1; 12 positions agree with TRBD2. J was trimmed by 9 bases and V by 6 bases; bases with no gene match: 12. CDR1 and CDR2 from the germline V gene are MNHEY and SMNVEV (reference sequence). This CDR3 has 16 amino acids. Here the CDR3 DNA reads TGTGCCAGCAGCCATGGCCTAGCGGGGGGGCCAGGTGAGCAGTTCTTC. Its protein is CASSHGLAGGPGEQFF.

The chain carries TRBV13 and TRBJ2-5; 9 bases map to TRBD1. CDR3 length: 14 amino acids. V was clipped by 4 bases and J by 5 bases; unmatched bases: 5. The germline V gene encodes CDR1 PRHDT and CDR2 FYEKMQ (reference sequence). The DNA for the CDR3 is TGTGCCAGCAGCTCTCACGACAGGGGGGAGACCCAGTACTTC. It encodes CASSSHDRGETQYF.

The chain employs TRBV7-9 and TRBJ1-5, with D perhaps TRBD1 (5 bases). This CDR3 contains 15 residues. Trimming stripped 5 bases from V and 4 bases from J, with 15 bases between. Germline V CDR1 and CDR2: SEHNR, FQNEAQ (reference sequence). The CDR3: CASSPDGAKNQPQHF. CDR3 bases: TGTGCCAGCAGCCCAGACGGGGCTAAAAATCAGCCCCAGCATTTT.

This chain joins TRBV29-1 and TRBJ2-7, with D perhaps assigned TRBD1 or TRBD2 (6 bases each). The germline V gene encodes CDR1 SQVTM and CDR2 ANQGSEA. Deletions cut 6 bases from V and 3 bases from J, with 15 bases between. CDR3 length: 13 residues. The DNA of the CDR3 is TGCAGCGTATGGGGGGTAGGGGGCTACGAGCAGTACTTC. Its protein is CSVWGVGGYEQYF.

Ten or more counts support this clonotype. The chain combines TRBV14 with TRBJ1-3; no reliable D call. The CDR3 totals 13 residues. The germline V and J ends were trimmed by 1 base and 2 bases, with 3 bases remaining between them. Per the germline V gene, CDR1 is SGHDN and CDR2 is FVKESK. This chain's CDR3 is CASSQAAGNTIYF. The CDR3 nucleotides read TGTGCCAGCAGCCAAGCTGCTGGAAACACCATATATTTT.

This chain joins TRBV9 and TRBJ1-1; 7 bases are a match to TRBD1. V shed 3 bases and J 1 base; nucleotides not matched to a gene: 6. Germline-derived CDR1 and CDR2 are SGDLS and YYNGEE. CDR3 length: 15 residues. The chain's CDR3 is CASSAAGTANTEAFF. The DNA of the CDR3 is TGTGCCAGCAGCGCAGCCGGGACAGCGAACACTGAAGCTTTCTTT.